This paragraph covers one T cell receptor (beta chain) sequence. The sample originates from a study of technical replicates of blood from several donors. The assay was immunoSEQ multiplex PCR, and TCRdb's table has in-frame clones only and misses some. The profile shows tens of thousands of clones, roughly 92% of them singletons. Trimming stripped 5 bases from V and 4 bases from J, with 14 bases between. The germline gives CDR1 LNHDA, CDR2 SQIVND (reference sequence). The CDR3 sequence is 14 residues long. Sequencing input: T cells isolated from PBMCs. The V gene is TRBV19, the J gene TRBJ2-5; the D gene is possibly TRBD1 (6 bases). The receptor was derived from a human donor in good health. CDR3: CASSANRDPETQYF. The CDR3 DNA reads TGTGCCAGTAGTGCTAACAGGGACCCAGAGACCCAGTACTTC.